Presented here are 32 T cell receptor beta chains from one specimen sequenced in a study of cytomegalovirus exposure and HLA in healthy donors. Measured with immunoSEQ multiplex PCR; TCRdb has only the in-frame clones, and not every one. The sample shows about 190,000 clones, 84% of them seen only once. Sequencing input: PBMCs. These receptors originate from a man aged 18 to 35 in good health and CMV-seropositive.

V is TRBV27 and J is TRBJ2-3; TRBD1 aligns across 7 bases. The CDR3 covers 14 residues. The germline V gene has CDR1 MNHEY and CDR2 SMNVEV (reference sequence). The junction had 3 bases not matched to a gene; V was cut back by 3 bases and J by 3 bases. CDR3 residues: CASSLTGITDTQYF. The CDR3 DNA is TGTGCCAGCAGTTTGACAGGGATAACAGATACGCAGTATTTT.

The gene calls are TRBV6-5 and TRBJ1-4, with 7 positions matching TRBD1. The CDR3 runs to 15 residues. Unmatched junction bases numbered 7, after V lost 4 bases and J lost 5 bases. CDR1 is MNHEY, CDR2 SVGAGI, per germline. The CDR3 nucleotides are TGTGCCAGCAGTTTAAACAGGGGCACAAATGAAAAACTGTTTTTT. Translation gives CASSLNRGTNEKLFF.

The chain has TRBV6-5 and TRBJ2-1; D ambiguous. This CDR3 contains 13 residues. Germline V gene lookup returns CDR1 MNHEY and CDR2 SVGAGI. The ends were cut back, 5 bases at V and 6 bases at J, with 11 bases in the middle. The CDR3 region has the DNA TGTGCCAGCAGTATCGACACGGTCAATGAGCAGTTCTTC. Amino acids: CASSIDTVNEQFF.

V and J are TRBV5-4 and TRBJ1-2; weak D call: TRBD1 (6 bases). Germline values: CDR1 SGHNT, CDR2 YYREEE (reference sequence). V gave up 0 bases and J gave up 3 bases, with 15 bases separating them. The CDR3 runs 16 residues. Here the CDR3 reads CASSLAPGTSHYGYTF. Written as DNA, the CDR3 is TGTGCCAGCAGCTTGGCCCCGGGGACAAGCCACTATGGCTACACCTTC.

The rearrangement joins TRBV6-1 to TRBJ2-7; the match to TRBD1 covers 8 bases. The length of the CDR3 is 15 residues. The germline V gene encodes CDR1 MNHNS and CDR2 SASEGT. J lost 5 bases, V lost 3 bases, and 9 bases had no gene match. The CDR3 sequence: CASSDGSTGADEQYF. The DNA for the CDR3 is TGTGCCAGCAGTGACGGATCGACAGGGGCGGACGAGCAGTACTTC.

In DNA, the CDR3 is TGTGCCAGCAGTAGACGCGGAGGGGTGGGCACAGATACGCAGTATTTT. Translated, it gives CASSRRGGVGTDTQYF. The V gene is TRBV27, the J gene TRBJ2-3; TRBD2 might be the D (6 bases). The germline gives CDR1 MNHEY, CDR2 SMNVEV (reference sequence). Trimming pared 5 bases from V and 1 base from J, leaving 16 bases between. The CDR3 totals 16 residues.

The chain recombines TRBV7-3 with TRBJ2-3; no reliable D call. The V and J ends lost 1 base and 0 bases respectively, with 5 bases between them. The CDR3 consists of 14 residues. Germline values: CDR1 SGHTA, CDR2 FQGTGA. CDR3 in DNA: TGTGCCAGCAGCTTAATGCGGAGCACAGATACGCAGTATTTT. Translating gives CASSLMRSTDTQYF.

The V and J genes are TRBV7-2 and TRBJ1-1; 7 nucleotides match TRBD1. Trimming removed 5 bases from V and 1 base from J; junction bases left unmatched: 4. Germline values: CDR1 SGHTA, CDR2 FQGNSA. The CDR3 contains 14 residues. The CDR3 reads CASSDRARNTEAFF. CDR3 in DNA: TGTGCCAGCAGCGACAGGGCCCGGAACACTGAAGCTTTCTTT.

The chain combines TRBV15 with TRBJ1-4; TRBD1 matches at 11 bases. V trimming: 8 bases; J trimming: 5 bases; junction bases outside the gene matches: 4. CDR1 and CDR2 (germline): LNHNV, YYDKDF (reference sequence). The CDR3 loop spans 14 amino acids. CDR3 amino acids: CATGTGGRNEKLFF. CDR3 nucleotides: TGTGCCACCGGGACAGGGGGTAGGAATGAAAAACTGTTTTTT.

This clone came up a few times. The chain is built from TRBV5-4 and TRBJ1-1; D remains ambiguous. Germline V gene sequence: CDR1 SGHNT, CDR2 YYREEE (reference sequence). The CDR3 totals 14 residues. Trimming took 0 bases from V and 1 from J, leaving 7 bases between them. The CDR3 reads CASSLDTANTEAFF. DNA of the CDR3: TGTGCCAGCAGCTTGGACACAGCGAACACTGAAGCTTTCTTT.

The chain is built from TRBV11-3 and TRBJ1-2; D is perhaps TRBD1 (6 bases). There are 13 residues in the CDR3. In germline, CDR1 is SGHNT, CDR2 YENEEA. Trimming stripped 1 base from V and 12 bases from J, with 15 bases between. For the CDR3, the DNA is TGTGCCAGCAGCTTAGCCCAGGGGAGGGCGCACACCTTC. Translated, it gives CASSLAQGRAHTF.

This chain uses TRBV2 with TRBJ2-6; D is possibly TRBD2 (5 bases). Per the germline V gene, CDR1 is SNHLY and CDR2 is FYNNEI. V shed 5 bases and J shed 0 bases, with 5 bases lying between them. The CDR3 runs to 14 residues. CDR3 coding DNA: TGTGCCAGCAGTCGGGACTCTGGGGCCAACGTCCTGACTTTC. Protein sequence: CASSRDSGANVLTF.

This clone was counted a few times. The chain has TRBV10-2 and TRBJ2-3, with 11 bases that match TRBD1. Germline V gene lookup returns CDR1 WSHSY and CDR2 SAAADI. The CDR3 is 12 residues long. CDR3: CAMGQGADTQYF. Written as DNA, the CDR3 is TGCGCTATGGGACAGGGGGCAGATACGCAGTATTTT.

The J gene is TRBJ2-1, the V gene TRBV9; 8 nucleotides line up with TRBD2. This CDR3 region has 14 residues. Trimming removed 2 bases from V and 4 bases from J; junction bases left unmatched: 2. Germline lookup yields CDR1 SGDLS and CDR2 YYNGEE. The CDR3 coding sequence is TGTGCCAGCAGCGTGCGGGAGGCATACAATGAGCAGTTCTTC. It is translated as CASSVREAYNEQFF. Combining the CDR3 with reference TRBV9 and TRBJ2-1 gives the whole variable domain DSGVTQTPKHLITATGQRVTLRCSPRSGDLSVYWYQQSLDQGLQFLIQYYNGEERAKGNILERFSAQQFPDLHSELNLSSLELGDSALYFCASSVREAYNEQFFGPGTRLTVL.

The chain joins TRBV6-5 to TRBJ1-3; no clear D gene. CDR3 length equals 14 residues. Germline assignment: CDR1 MNHEY and CDR2 SVGAGI. Trimming shortened V by 2 bases and J by 6 bases, and 11 bases separated the two germline ends. CDR3 protein: CASSYGGFENTIYF. DNA of the CDR3: TGTGCCAGCAGTTACGGAGGTTTCGAAAACACCATATATTTT.

The V gene is TRBV7-7, the J gene TRBJ2-5, with no clear D. The CDR3 covers 14 residues. V lost 1 base to trimming and J lost 5 bases, with 11 bases between them. The V gene's germline CDR1 is SSHAT and CDR2 FNYEAQ (reference sequence). This CDR3 is CASSLGTTQETQYF. For the CDR3, the DNA is TGTGCCAGCAGCTTAGGTACTACTCAGGAGACCCAGTACTTC.

The chain carries TRBV2 and TRBJ1-5; no firm D call. This CDR3 contains 14 residues. The germline CDR1 and CDR2 sequences are SNHLY and FYNNEI. The V end was cut by 3 bases, the J end by 3 bases, with 9 bases between. The DNA of the CDR3 is TGTGCCAGCAGTGATTGGGCAGTCAATCAGCCCCAGCATTTT. Protein product: CASSDWAVNQPQHF. Full variable domain (missing parts from reference TRBV2 and TRBJ1-5): EPEVTQTPSHQVTQMGQEVILRCVPISNHLYFYWYRQILGQKVEFLVSFYNNEISEKSEIFDDQFSVERPDGSNFTLKIRSTKLEDSAMYFCASSDWAVNQPQHFGDGTRLSIL.

This clone was recorded once. The rearrangement joins TRBV5-1 to TRBJ1-2, with 9 nucleotides matching TRBD1. The germline V gene encodes CDR1 SGHRS and CDR2 YFSETQ. The ends lost 0 bases at V and 5 bases at J; junction bases unmatched: 5. The CDR3 length is 15 residues. CDR3 loop: CASSLGTGTGYGYTF. The CDR3 DNA sequence: TGCGCCAGCAGCTTGGGGACCGGGACAGGGTATGGCTACACCTTC.

The chain carries TRBV5-6 and TRBJ1-5; D call uncertain. The V gene's germline CDR1 is SGHDT and CDR2 YYEEEE. This CDR3 contains 15 residues. V lost 6 bases, J lost 5 bases, and 18 bases lay in between. The CDR3 nucleotides read TGTGCCAGCATCCGACACTCTTTTGATGATCAGCCCCAGCATTTT. Amino acids: CASIRHSFDDQPQHF.

The CDR3 nucleotides read TGTGCCTTGGGACAGGGGGAGGAAAAACTGTTTTTT. This translates into CALGQGEEKLFF. The rearrangement joins TRBV30 to TRBJ1-4; 11 bases line up with TRBD1. In germline, CDR1 is GTSNPN, CDR2 SVGIG (reference sequence). The junction had 3 bases not matched to a gene; V was cut back by 7 bases and J by 8 bases. This CDR3 contains 12 residues.

V is TRBV29-1 and J is TRBJ2-2, with 7 bases identical to TRBD2. The J segment lost 3 bases and the V segment lost 5 bases, leaving 9 bases of the junction unmatched. Looked up from germline, CDR1 is SQVTM and CDR2 is ANQGSEA. The CDR3 is 15 residues long. The CDR3 DNA reads TGCAGCGTTTCCGGAGAAGCGGGATACACCGGGGAGCTGTTTTTT. Protein sequence: CSVSGEAGYTGELFF.

This clone has just a few counts. The V call is TRBV6-1, the J call TRBJ2-3; weak D call: TRBD1 (6 bases). CDR3 length equals 13 residues. Per the germline V gene, CDR1 is MNHNS and CDR2 is SASEGT. V was clipped by 4 bases and J by 5 bases, with 10 bases between them. The CDR3 DNA is TGTGCCAGCAGTGCAGGGGTAGGAGATACGCAGTATTTT. Its translation: CASSAGVGDTQYF.

CDR3 protein: CAIGRDREPNTEAFF. The CDR3 DNA sequence: TGTGCCATCGGCCGGGACAGGGAACCGAACACTGAAGCTTTCTTT. This chain links TRBV10-3 with TRBJ1-1; 9 bases align to TRBD1. V lost 8 bases, J lost 1 base, and 8 bases stayed unmatched. Germline assignment: CDR1 ENHRY and CDR2 SYGVKD. The CDR3 is 15 amino acids.

The V gene is TRBV6-5, the J gene TRBJ2-2; 7 bases match TRBD1. CDR3 length: 15 amino acids. Germline assignment: CDR1 MNHEY and CDR2 SVGAGI. CDR3 region: CASHRGAKTGGELFF. CDR3 bases: TGTGCTTCACACAGGGGCGCAAAGACCGGCGGGGAGCTGTTTTTT.

The chain has TRBV5-1 and TRBJ2-6; 7 bases are shared with TRBD2. The germline V gene encodes CDR1 SGHRS and CDR2 YFSETQ. The length of the CDR3 is 16 residues. Trimming cost V 1 base and J 2 bases; bases outside gene matches: 3. CDR3 DNA: TGCGCCAGCAGCTTGTCTGCGGGAGCTGGGGCCAACGTCCTGACTTTC. Translation gives CASSLSAGAGANVLTF.

The chain carries TRBV6-6 and TRBJ2-1; D remains ambiguous. Germline assignment: CDR1 MNHNY and CDR2 SVGAGI (reference sequence). V was shortened by 0 bases and J by 4 bases, with 10 bases between the two germline ends. The CDR3 spans 15 residues. The CDR3 region has the DNA TGTGCCAGCAGTTACTCCAGCGAGCCTTACAATGAGCAGTTCTTC. The encoded protein is CASSYSSEPYNEQFF.

The rearrangement links TRBV5-1 to TRBJ2-1; TRBD2 aligns across 7 bases. Germline CDR1 reads SGHRS; CDR2 reads YFSETQ. The CDR3 has 16 residues. V trimming: 4 bases; J trimming: 6 bases; junction bases outside the gene matches: 13. CDR3 region: CASSLVGAGVGNEQFF. The DNA for the CDR3 is TGCGCCAGCAGCCTGGTAGGGGCGGGAGTTGGCAATGAGCAGTTCTTC.

The CDR3 nucleotides read TGCGCCAGCAGCCCGGGATGGGCTAGCGGGACCTCGGGAAACATTCAGTACTTC. Translating gives CASSPGWASGTSGNIQYF. The chain couples TRBV5-1 to TRBJ2-4; 9 bases are a match to TRBD2. This CDR3 is 18 amino acids long. V lost 4 bases to trimming and J lost 6 bases; unmatched junction nucleotides: 17. The germline V gene has CDR1 SGHRS and CDR2 YFSETQ.

This chain connects TRBV2 to TRBJ1-2, with TRBD1 identical over 7 bases. Germline loops: CDR1 SNHLY, CDR2 FYNNEI. V was clipped by 5 bases and J by 2 bases; unmatched bases: 5. The CDR3 runs to 14 residues. The DNA for the CDR3 is TGTGCCAGCAGTCCGCAGGGGGAAAACTATGGCTACACCTTC. Encoded protein: CASSPQGENYGYTF.

This chain joins TRBV30 and TRBJ1-1, with TRBD1 identical over 10 bases. J gave up 5 bases and V 0 bases, and 9 bases lay outside the gene matches. The CDR3 is made up of 16 amino acids. CDR1 is GTSNPN, CDR2 SVGIG, per germline (reference sequence). Written as DNA, the CDR3 is TGTGCCTGGAGTGTACAAGAATGGGACAGGGGTACTGAAGCTTTCTTT. This gives the protein CAWSVQEWDRGTEAFF.

This chain links TRBV5-6 with TRBJ1-5; no clear D. Germline V gene sequence: CDR1 SGHDT, CDR2 YYEEEE. The CDR3 contains 14 residues. V was clipped by 4 bases and J by 3 bases, with 11 bases between them. The CDR3 protein is CASSQSGSNQPQHF. DNA of the CDR3: TGTGCCAGCAGCCAATCCGGGTCCAATCAGCCCCAGCATTTT.

The rearrangement links TRBV6-5 to TRBJ2-1; maybe TRBD2 (6 bases). The CDR3 length is 12 residues. Trimming removed 6 bases from V and 3 bases from J, with 6 bases in between. Looked up from germline, CDR1 is MNHEY and CDR2 is SVGAGI. This CDR3 is CASRRDYNEQFF. The CDR3 nucleotides are TGTGCCAGCAGGCGGGACTACAATGAGCAGTTCTTC.